This T cell receptor beta chain was recorded in a study of shared clonotypes between healthy human individuals. The CDR3 has 15 amino acids. The germline V gene has CDR1 GTSNPN and CDR2 SVGIG (reference sequence). V lost 4 bases to trimming and J lost 0 bases; unmatched junction nucleotides: 7. The study, taken as a whole, reports: With few donors, the genetic and exposure-history diversity represented was limited.

This table comes from immunoSEQ multiplex PCR, and its TCRdb copy is limited to in-frame clones, with some not included. The sample carries more than 2,000,000 clones, approximately 92% recorded once. Comment on this clone: Its antigen remains unidentified.

The material sequenced was naive CD4+ T cells sorted from blood. Subset here: CD45RA+ positively selected. The chain links TRBV30 to TRBJ2-7; 9 nucleotides line up with TRBD1. This clonotype was sampled from a young man in good health. The CDR3 sequence is CAWTGQGSGSYEQYF. CDR3 nucleotides: TGTGCCTGGACCGGACAGGGGTCGGGCTCCTACGAGCAGTACTTC.